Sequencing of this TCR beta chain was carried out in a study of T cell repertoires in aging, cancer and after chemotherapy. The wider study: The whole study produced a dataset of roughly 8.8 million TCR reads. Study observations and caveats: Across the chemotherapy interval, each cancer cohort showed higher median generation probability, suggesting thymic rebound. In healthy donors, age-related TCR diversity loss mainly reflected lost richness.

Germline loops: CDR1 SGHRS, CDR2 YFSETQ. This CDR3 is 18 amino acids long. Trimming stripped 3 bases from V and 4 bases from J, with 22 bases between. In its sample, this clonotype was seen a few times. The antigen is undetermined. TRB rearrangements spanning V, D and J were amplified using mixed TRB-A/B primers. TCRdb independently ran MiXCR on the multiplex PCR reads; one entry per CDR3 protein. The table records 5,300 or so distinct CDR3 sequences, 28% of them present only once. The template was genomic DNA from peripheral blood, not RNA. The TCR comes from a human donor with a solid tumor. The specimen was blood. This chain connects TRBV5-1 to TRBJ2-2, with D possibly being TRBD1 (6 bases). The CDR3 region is CASSSMTGATAGTGELFF. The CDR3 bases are TGCGCCAGCAGCTCCATGACAGGTGCTACGGCGGGCACCGGGGAGCTGTTTTTT.